This T cell receptor (beta chain) appears in the sequencing data of a study of blood T cell repertoires in COVID-19. In the source study's methods: Amplification from reference gene primers served as the basis for estimated nucleated cell counts. Method: immunoSEQ multiplex PCR; TCRdb's copy keeps in-frame clones and lacks some. V and J calls and clone size come straight from that table; D and trimming were deduced from the DNA. The profile shows about 300,000 clones, about four fifths of them singletons. The source is a woman aged 50 to 60 with acute or convalescent COVID-19. Sequenced: peripheral blood.

The DNA for the CDR3 is TGTGCCAGCAGTGACTTCCGACTAGCGGGGGGGCGCGAGCAGTACGTC. Translated, it gives CASSDFRLAGGREQYV. The chain links TRBV6-4 to TRBJ2-7; 14 bases map to TRBD2. The germline V gene encodes CDR1 MRHNA and CDR2 SNTAGT. Unmatched junction bases numbered 5, after V lost 1 base and J lost 6 bases. The CDR3 is 16 residues long.